These 6 T cell receptor beta chains came from one sample sequenced in a study of shared clonotypes between healthy human individuals (dated by TCRdb to about 2020). The library was produced with the immunoSEQ multiplex PCR assay. Drawn from immuneACCESS, this table holds only the in-frame rearrangements with V and J called that TCRdb kept. Clones are partly lost; checked studies trace under half to an unresolved V gene and leave the rest unexplained. The sample contains fewer than 1 million clones, about 96% of them found a single time. The ten largest clones take up less than 0.25% of the sample. CD8 naive samples were CD45RO-negative cells positively selected for CCR7, giving a CD45RA+CCR7+ population that excluded TemRA cells. The sample comprised naive CD8+ T cells sorted from blood. The meaning of the sample's cell subset or site label: CD45RA+CCR7+. The source is a man in his thirties or forties in good health.

The rearrangement uses TRBV10-1 and TRBJ1-1, with unresolved D. This CDR3 contains 15 residues. Trimming shortened V by 0 bases and J by 8 bases, and 16 bases separated the two germline ends. The germline CDR1 and CDR2 sequences are WNHNN and SYGVQD (reference sequence). This CDR3 reads CASSESGQTPWEAFF. The DNA of the CDR3 is TGCGCCAGCAGTGAGTCGGGTCAAACACCCTGGGAAGCTTTCTTT.

The CDR3 DNA follows: TGTGCCAGTAGTCTATTAGCGGGGTTGAACACCGGGGAGCTGTTTTTT. The encoded protein is CASSLLAGLNTGELFF. The chain couples TRBV19 to TRBJ2-2; 8 bases align to TRBD2. The CDR3 loop spans 16 amino acids. Losses at the gene ends were 5 bases for V and 1 base for J; bases not matched to a gene: 6. In germline, CDR1 is LNHDA, CDR2 SQIVND (reference sequence).

The chain has TRBV28 and TRBJ1-5; D is unclear. CDR1 MDHEN and CDR2 SYDVKM come from the germline V gene. V shed 11 bases and J shed 1 base, with 15 bases lying between them. This CDR3 region has 14 residues. CDR3 in amino acids: CAVSPRLSNQPQHF. DNA for the CDR3: TGTGCCGTCAGCCCCAGGCTGAGCAATCAGCCCCAGCATTTT.

V is TRBV25-1 and J is TRBJ1-3; unclear D gene. V lost 8 bases and J lost 4, with 12 bases in between. The CDR3 totals 13 residues. The germline CDR1 and CDR2 sequences are MGHDK and SYGVNS. CDR3 sequence reads: CASQRPGGNTIYF. The CDR3 coding sequence is TGTGCCAGCCAGAGACCCGGAGGAAACACCATATATTTT.

This rearrangement joins TRBV19 to TRBJ2-1; no clear D gene. V lost 6 bases to trimming and J lost 0 bases, with 12 bases between them. This CDR3 has 15 residues. Per germline, CDR1 LNHDA and CDR2 SQIVND (reference sequence). The CDR3 spells CASRYSPSSYNEQFF. As DNA, the CDR3 is TGTGCCAGTAGATACAGTCCAAGCTCCTACAATGAGCAGTTCTTC.

This chain uses TRBV15 with TRBJ2-1; D remains unclear. Trimming removed 0 bases from V and 4 bases from J, with 16 bases in between. The CDR3 is 17 residues long. Germline values: CDR1 LNHNV, CDR2 YYDKDF (reference sequence). CDR3 protein: CATSRDFTESRYNEQFF. CDR3 sequence (DNA): TGTGCCACCAGCAGAGATTTTACAGAAAGCCGTTACAATGAGCAGTTCTTC.